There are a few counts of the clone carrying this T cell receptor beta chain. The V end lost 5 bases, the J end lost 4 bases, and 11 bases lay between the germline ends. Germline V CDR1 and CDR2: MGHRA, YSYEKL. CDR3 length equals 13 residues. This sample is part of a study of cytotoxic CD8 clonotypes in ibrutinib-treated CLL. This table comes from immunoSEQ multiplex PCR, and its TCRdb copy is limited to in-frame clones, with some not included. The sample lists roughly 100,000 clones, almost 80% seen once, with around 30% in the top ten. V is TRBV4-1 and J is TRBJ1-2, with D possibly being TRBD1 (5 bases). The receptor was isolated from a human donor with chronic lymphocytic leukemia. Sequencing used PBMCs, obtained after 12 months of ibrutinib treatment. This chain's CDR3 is CASSEGQGYGYTF. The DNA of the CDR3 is TGCGCCAGCAGCGAGGGTCAGGGCTATGGCTACACCTTC.